The 28 T cell receptor beta chains reported below all come from one sample, sequenced in a study of blood T cell repertoires in COVID-19 (TCRdb year 2020). Libraries were made using the immunoSEQ multiplex PCR assay. TCRdb provides this immuneACCESS table in a form limited to in-frame rearrangements. Some clones are lacking; in checked studies, under half of them reflect an unresolved V gene, and why the rest are absent is not known. This sample has 200,000 or so clones in its table, and just over 85% of those were observed once. Jointly, the top ten make up about 6% of the sample. Sequencing was done on a sample of peripheral blood. These receptors came from a man older than 75 with acute or convalescent COVID-19.

This rearrangement joins TRBV6-2 or TRBV6-3 to TRBJ2-1; 12 bases are a match to TRBD2. Trimming removed 5 bases from V and 1 base from J; junction bases left unmatched: 6. CDR1 and CDR2 (germline): MNHEY, SVGEGT. The CDR3 extends over 17 amino acids. CDR3 sequence reads: CASSASGRERSYNEQFF. The CDR3 bases are TGTGCCAGCAGTGCTAGCGGGAGGGAGAGATCCTACAATGAGCAGTTCTTC.

The rearrangement joins TRBV7-3 to TRBJ2-2, with D unclear. The germline CDR1 and CDR2 sequences are SGHTA and FQGTGA. CDR3 length: 14 residues. V was trimmed by 1 base and J by 1 base, leaving 4 bases between them. The DNA of the CDR3 is TGTGCCAGCAGCTTAAGTCTGAACACCGGGGAGCTGTTTTTT. Protein sequence: CASSLSLNTGELFF.

CDR3 nucleotide sequence: TGTGCCAGTAGTGGACTGGGGAATCAGCCCCAGCATTTT. Translation gives CASSGLGNQPQHF. This chain uses TRBV19 with TRBJ1-5; D not certain. CDR3 length equals 13 residues. CDR1 is LNHDA, CDR2 SQIVND, per germline (reference sequence). Deletions cut 5 bases from V and 4 bases from J, with 9 bases between.

The table lists this clone with a few counts. The rearrangement joins TRBV5-6 to TRBJ1-5; D remains ambiguous. The length of the CDR3 is 16 residues. The germline V gene encodes CDR1 SGHDT and CDR2 YYEEEE. V lost 1 base and J lost 0, with 11 bases in between. This CDR3 reads CASSLRRRVSNQPQHF. The CDR3 nucleotides are TGTGCCAGCAGCTTGAGGCGACGGGTTAGCAATCAGCCCCAGCATTTT. Full variable domain (remainder filled in from reference TRBV5-6 and TRBJ1-5): DAGVTQSPTHLIKTRGQQVTLRCSPKSGHDTVSWYQQALGQGPQFIFQYYEEEERQRGNFPDRFSGHQFPNYSSELNVNALLLGDSALYLCASSLRRRVSNQPQHFGDGTRLSIL.

The chain links TRBV5-1 to TRBJ1-6, with D perhaps matching TRBD1 (6 bases). This CDR3 spans 16 amino acids. Per the germline V gene, CDR1 is SGHRS and CDR2 is YFSETQ. Between the trimmed V and J ends, which lost 3 bases and 0 bases, there was a span of 10 bases. The CDR3 is CASSSDRLSYNSPLHF. Here the CDR3 DNA reads TGCGCCAGCAGCTCAGACAGGCTCTCCTATAATTCACCCCTCCACTTT.

This rearrangement joins TRBV7-2 to TRBJ2-4; 12 bases are a match to TRBD2. Germline CDR1 is SGHTA and CDR2 is FQGNSA. The CDR3 covers 15 residues. The V segment lost 5 bases and the J segment 5 bases; nucleotides outside the gene matches: 4. In nucleotides, the CDR3 is TGTGCCAGCAGCGTACTAGCGGGAGGCCAAAACATTCAGTACTTC. Amino acids: CASSVLAGGQNIQYF.

The chain links TRBV6-1 to TRBJ1-2; no firm D call. V lost 2 bases to trimming and J lost 8 bases, with 6 bases between them. The CDR3 is 11 residues long. The germline V gene has CDR1 MNHNS and CDR2 SASEGT. As DNA, the CDR3 is TGTGCCAGCAGTGAACCTCGGGGCTACACCTTC. This translates into CASSEPRGYTF.

The chain combines TRBV15 with TRBJ2-7; D possibly corresponds to TRBD1 (6 bases). The CDR3 totals 15 residues. In germline, CDR1 is LNHNV, CDR2 YYDKDF (reference sequence). Trimming took off 6 bases at V and 3 bases at J, with 18 bases between the two ends. Written as DNA, the CDR3 is TGTGCCACCAGTAAAGAATCAGGGGTCAGCTACGAGCAGTACTTC. The encoded protein is CATSKESGVSYEQYF.

This clone turned up a few times. The chain uses TRBV10-1 and TRBJ2-7, with D uncertain. Germline V gene sequence: CDR1 WNHNN, CDR2 SYGVQD (reference sequence). This CDR3 contains 12 residues. V lost 2 bases, J lost 3 bases, and 5 bases lay in between. CDR3 sequence: CASSEDNYEQYF. The CDR3 DNA follows: TGCGCCAGCAGTGAGGACAACTACGAGCAGTACTTC.

The genes are TRBV20-1 and TRBJ2-1, with D tentatively TRBD2 (7 bases). Germline assignment: CDR1 DFQATT and CDR2 SNEGSKA (reference sequence). The ends were cut back, 3 bases at V and 4 bases at J, with 19 bases in the middle. The CDR3 runs to 16 residues. The DNA of the CDR3 is TGCAGTGCTAGTGAAGGCGGGGGCTCTAGGTACAATGAGCAGTTCTTC. Its protein product is CSASEGGGSRYNEQFF.

The V gene is TRBV18, the J gene TRBJ1-1, with TRBD1 identical over 7 bases. The trim removed 8 bases at V and 1 base at J, leaving 7 bases unmatched. The CDR3 runs to 14 residues. Germline-derived CDR1 and CDR2 are KGHSH and LQKENI. CDR3: CASTTGIGNTEAFF. The CDR3 DNA is TGTGCCAGCACGACAGGGATAGGGAACACTGAAGCTTTCTTT. The complete variable domain, with remaining parts taken from reference TRBV18 and TRBJ1-1, reads NAGVMQNPRHLVRRRGQEARLRCSPMKGHSHVYWYRQLPEEGLKFMVYLQKENIIDESGMPKERFSAEFPKEGPSILRIQQVVRGDSAAYFCASTTGIGNTEAFFGQGTRLTVV.

The chain joins TRBV7-2 to TRBJ2-2; no clear D. The length of the CDR3 is 12 residues. CDR1 is SGHTA, CDR2 FQGNSA, per germline. Between the trimmed V and J ends, which lost 4 bases and 3 bases, there was a span of 3 bases. The CDR3 reads CASSSDTGELFF. CDR3 bases: TGTGCCAGCAGCTCCGACACCGGGGAGCTGTTTTTT.

The chain employs TRBV6-5 and TRBJ2-4; maybe TRBD2 (6 bases). The V end was cut by 2 bases, the J end by 11 bases, with 13 bases between. Germline CDR1 reads MNHEY; CDR2 reads SVGAGI. The CDR3 runs to 13 residues. The CDR3: CASSYALGGFQYF. Here the CDR3 DNA reads TGTGCCAGCAGTTACGCCTTGGGGGGTTTTCAGTACTTC.

The V and J genes are TRBV27 and TRBJ2-1; 9 bases are a match to TRBD1. V gave up 8 bases and J gave up 13 bases; unmatched junction bases: 9. CDR1 and CDR2 (germline): MNHEY, SMNVEV (reference sequence). The CDR3 loop spans 12 amino acids. The CDR3 region has the DNA TGTGCCAGCCCTAATTTACAGGGGGCTCAGTTCTTC. Amino acid sequence: CASPNLQGAQFF.

This sequence joins TRBV27 and TRBJ1-6, with 7 positions matching TRBD1. J was trimmed by 6 bases and V by 11 bases; bases with no gene match: 10. In germline, CDR1 is MNHEY, CDR2 SMNVEV (reference sequence). This CDR3 spans 14 amino acids. The CDR3 DNA sequence: TGTGCCGGCCACCGGGACAGTTCTAATTCACCCCTCCACTTT. Amino acids: CAGHRDSSNSPLHF.

This chain joins TRBV28 and TRBJ2-1; 8 positions match TRBD2. V was clipped by 6 bases and J by 0 bases; unmatched bases: 4. Germline CDR1 MDHEN, CDR2 SYDVKM. The CDR3 is 15 residues long. The CDR3 is CASRSSGTSYNEQFF. The CDR3 nucleotides read TGTGCCAGCAGGAGTAGCGGGACCTCCTACAATGAGCAGTTCTTC.

This clone was picked up one time. The chain uses TRBV2 and TRBJ2-3, with 13 bases lining up with TRBD2. The ends lost 7 bases at V and 2 bases at J; junction bases unmatched: 3. Per germline, CDR1 SNHLY and CDR2 FYNNEI. This CDR3 has 15 amino acids. CDR3 residues: CASKGLAGPTDTQYF. As DNA, the CDR3 is TGTGCCAGCAAGGGACTAGCGGGACCCACAGATACGCAGTATTTT. The whole variable domain, remainder taken from reference TRBV2 and TRBJ2-3, is EPEVTQTPSHQVTQMGQEVILRCVPISNHLYFYWYRQILGQKVEFLVSFYNNEISEKSEIFDDQFSVERPDGSNFTLKIRSTKLEDSAMYFCASKGLAGPTDTQYFGPGTRLTVL.

The rearrangement uses TRBV27 and TRBJ2-5; possible D gene TRBD2, 6 bases. Germline V gives CDR1 MNHEY, CDR2 SMNVEV (reference sequence). The CDR3 has 15 residues. V was clipped by 2 bases and J by 3 bases, with 13 bases between them. CDR3 in DNA: TGTGCCAGCAGTTTAGGCGGGGTCTATAAAGAGACCCAGTACTTC. Amino acids: CASSLGGVYKETQYF.

The chain has TRBV7-8 and TRBJ2-1; TRBD1 agrees at 7 bases. The CDR3 length is 14 residues. The germline gives CDR1 SGHVS, CDR2 FQNEAQ. J was trimmed by 3 bases and V by 4 bases; bases with no gene match: 3. DNA of the CDR3: TGTGCCAGCAGCTCTCGACAGGGCTACAATGAGCAGTTCTTC. It is translated as CASSSRQGYNEQFF.

J is TRBJ2-2 and V is TRBV6-2 or TRBV6-3; D might be TRBD2 (6 bases). The CDR3 is 15 amino acids. Germline CDR1 and CDR2: MNHEY and SVGEGT. With 6 bases removed from V and 2 bases from J, the gap between germline ends came to 13 bases. The CDR3 spells CASRPGLFNTGELFF. The DNA of the CDR3 is TGTGCCAGCAGACCTGGACTATTTAACACCGGGGAGCTGTTTTTT.

The chain joins TRBV18 to TRBJ2-1; TRBD2 aligns across 11 bases. J gave up 7 bases and V 0 bases, and 2 bases lay outside the gene matches. The V gene's germline CDR1 is KGHSH and CDR2 LQKENI. This CDR3 is built from 15 residues. The CDR3 nucleotides read TGTGCCAGCTCACCACCCACTAGCGGGAGAAATGAGCAGTTCTTC. Translating gives CASSPPTSGRNEQFF.

This chain links TRBV28 with TRBJ1-3; D gene ambiguous. V was clipped by 2 bases and J by 0 bases, with 8 bases between them. In germline, CDR1 is MDHEN, CDR2 SYDVKM. The CDR3 runs 15 residues. The DNA for the CDR3 is TGTGCCAGCAGTTTACCTCTCCTCTCTGGAAACACCATATATTTT. Translation gives CASSLPLLSGNTIYF.

The chain links TRBV7-3 to TRBJ2-4; 7 bases match TRBD1. V shed 4 bases and J 9 bases; nucleotides not matched to a gene: 6. There are 13 residues in the CDR3. From germline, CDR1 is SGHTA and CDR2 FQGTGA. The CDR3 reads CASSSRQGSIQYF. Here the CDR3 DNA reads TGTGCCAGCAGCTCAAGACAGGGAAGCATTCAGTACTTC.

The rearrangement uses TRBV19 and TRBJ2-1; 8 nucleotides agree with TRBD2. Germline V CDR1 and CDR2: LNHDA, SQIVND (reference sequence). Unmatched junction bases numbered 10, after V lost 3 bases and J lost 9 bases. The CDR3 is 15 residues long. CDR3 loop: CASSIPTSAVAEQFF. The CDR3 DNA follows: TGTGCCAGTAGTATCCCGACTAGCGCGGTTGCTGAGCAGTTCTTC.

The J gene is TRBJ2-4, the V gene TRBV30; D perhaps matches TRBD2 (5 bases). This CDR3 spans 13 amino acids. Germline V CDR1 and CDR2: GTSNPN, SVGIG (reference sequence). V was cut by 2 bases and J by 5 bases, with 10 bases left in between. The CDR3 spells CAWSPSGENIQYF. CDR3 bases: TGTGCCTGGAGTCCGAGCGGTGAAAACATTCAGTACTTC.

As regards this clone: In the same sample, other DNA sequences code for this CDR3. The V gene is TRBV5-1, the J gene TRBJ1-2; possible D gene TRBD1, 5 bases. Germline CDR1 SGHRS, CDR2 YFSETQ. Trimming removed 0 bases at V and 1 base at J, with 7 bases between. The CDR3 spans 14 residues. The CDR3 region is CASSLEQGNYGYTF. CDR3 nucleotides: TGCGCCAGCAGCTTGGAGCAGGGTAACTATGGCTACACCTTC. The full variable domain, with the rest looked up from reference TRBV5-1 and TRBJ1-2, is KAGVTQTPRYLIKTRGQQVTLSCSPISGHRSVSWYQQTPGQGLQFLFEYFSETQRNKGNFPGRFSGRQFSNSRSEMNVSTLELGDSALYLCASSLEQGNYGYTFGSGTRLTVV.

The DNA for the CDR3 is TGTGCCAGTAATGGATATGGCACGGGTAATCAGCCCCAGCATTTT. Translation gives CASNGYGTGNQPQHF. This chain connects TRBV19 to TRBJ1-5; no clear D gene. V lost 7 bases and J 4 bases, leaving 17 bases between the germline ends. CDR1 is LNHDA and CDR2 is SQIVND in the germline V gene (reference sequence). The CDR3 length is 15 residues.

As for this clone: One junction end disagrees with the germline gene, perhaps due to a read error. The chain couples TRBV29-1 to TRBJ1-2, with 7 bases fitting TRBD1. The CDR3 loop spans 11 amino acids. From germline, CDR1 is SQVTM and CDR2 ANQGSEA. The CDR3 protein is CSGEQGSGYTF. For the CDR3, the DNA is TGCAGCGGTGAACAGGGGAGTGGCTACACCTTC.